A selection of T cell receptor beta chains follows, all from one sample in a study of vaccination and CD4 T cells after COVID-19. No antigen is known for these receptors. TCRdb analysed the PCR reads with MiXCR anew, one entry per CDR3 protein. Of some 11,000 distinct CDR3 sequences listed, 40% to 50% are singletons. The material sequenced was CD4+ T cells from blood, cultured in vitro. The receptor set was obtained from a human donor who had recovered from COVID-19. Each CDR3 is given with its conserved first and last residue. The D gene is left open where the match is weak. Some rows mark clone size as missing; the rest say once, few, many or name a class of expanded clone.

J: TRBJ2-2
V: TRBV19
size: .
D: TRBD1
CDR3: CASSAPGTGGIVAGGLFF
DNA: TGTGCCAGTAGTGCCCCCGGGACAGGGGGCATTGTAGCCGGGGGGCTGTTTTTT

J: TRBJ1-6
V: TRBV19
size: once
D: TRBD1
CDR3: CASNSGTGGSPLHF
DNA: TGTGCCAGTAACTCCGGGACAGGGGGCTCACCCCTCCACTTT

J: TRBJ1-3
V: TRBV6-2/TRBV6-3
size: .
D: .
CDR3: CASRKTAGNTIYF
DNA: TGTGCCAGCAGGAAGACGGCTGGAAACACCATATATTTT

J: TRBJ2-1
V: TRBV20-1
size: few
D: TRBD2
CDR3: CSARDGTSIYNEQFF
DNA: TGCAGTGCTAGAGACGGGACTAGTATCTACAATGAGCAGTTCTTC

J: TRBJ2-5
V: TRBV6-1
size: few
D: .
CDR3: CASSRTHHRVGETQYF
DNA: TGTGCCAGCAGTCGCACCCACCACAGGGTTGGGGAGACCCAGTACTTC

J: TRBJ1-1
V: TRBV2
size: few
D: .
CDR3: CASTVIATEAFF
DNA: TGTGCCAGCACCGTGATAGCCACTGAAGCTTTCTTT

J: TRBJ1-5
V: TRBV5-1
size: few
D: .
CDR3: CASSLNPWGNQPQHF
DNA: TGCGCCAGCAGCTTAAATCCGTGGGGCAATCAGCCCCAGCATTTT

J: TRBJ2-1
V: TRBV27
size: .
D: TRBD2
CDR3: CASRPSGLAGGVGASDEQFF
DNA: TGTGCCAGCAGACCCTCGGGACTAGCGGGAGGGGTGGGGGCTTCGGATGAGCAGTTCTTC

J: TRBJ1-5
V: TRBV20-1
size: large
D: .
CDR3: CSASVGGLGQPQHF
DNA: TGCAGTGCTAGTGTCGGGGGGCTGGGTCAGCCCCAGCATTTT

J: TRBJ2-5
V: TRBV11-1
size: .
D: TRBD1
CDR3: CASSQLGQEETQYF
DNA: TGTGCCAGCAGCCAACTAGGACAGGAAGAGACCCAGTACTTC

J: TRBJ2-5
V: TRBV5-1
size: .
D: .
CDR3: CASSSEGRGQETQYF
DNA: TGCGCCAGCAGCTCGGAGGGCAGGGGCCAAGAGACCCAGTACTTC

J: TRBJ2-1
V: TRBV7-2
size: once
D: TRBD1
CDR3: CASSTSPQGYNEQFF
DNA: TGTGCCAGCAGCACCAGCCCACAGGGGTACAATGAGCAGTTCTTC

J: TRBJ2-2
V: TRBV12-3/TRBV12-4
size: once
D: .
CDR3: CASSLLDGTTGELVF
DNA: TGTGCCAGCAGCTTACTGGATGGAACCACCGGGGAGCTGGTTTTT

J: TRBJ2-2
V: TRBV10-3
size: .
D: .
CDR3: CAIKENTGELFF
DNA: TGTGCCATCAAGGAGAACACCGGGGAGCTGTTTTTT

J: TRBJ2-6
V: TRBV20-1
size: .
D: .
CDR3: CSATVSNSGANVLTF
DNA: TGCAGTGCTACCGTTAGTAACTCTGGGGCCAACGTCCTGACTTTC

J: TRBJ2-4
V: TRBV7-2
size: few
D: .
CDR3: CASSLAGGKNIQYF
DNA: TGTGCCAGCAGCTTAGCGGGGGGAAAAAACATTCAGTACTTC

J: TRBJ2-7
V: TRBV7-2
size: few
D: .
CDR3: CASSLDTEGRGEQYF
DNA: TGTGCCAGCAGCTTAGACACGGAGGGAAGGGGCGAGCAGTACTTC

J: TRBJ1-1
V: TRBV19
size: .
D: .
CDR3: CASTKGRLNTEAFF
DNA: TGTGCCAGTACCAAGGGACGGTTGAACACTGAAGCTTTCTTT

J: TRBJ2-7
V: TRBV29-1
size: .
D: .
CDR3: CSVRRGSAYEQYF
DNA: TGCAGCGTCCGGCGGGGTAGCGCGTACGAGCAGTACTTC

J: TRBJ2-5
V: TRBV15
size: few
D: TRBD1
CDR3: CATSRKTGAQETQYF
DNA: TGTGCCACCAGCAGAAAAACAGGGGCCCAAGAGACCCAGTACTTC

J: TRBJ2-5
V: TRBV5-6
size: .
D: .
CDR3: CASSSDLQGLETQYF
DNA: TGTGCCAGCAGCTCGGACTTACAGGGTTTAGAGACCCAGTACTTC

J: TRBJ2-1
V: TRBV7-2
size: .
D: .
CDR3: CASSLQGVAGGNEQFF
DNA: TGTGCCAGCAGCTTACAGGGGGTTGCGGGAGGCAATGAGCAGTTCTTC

J: TRBJ2-3
V: TRBV20-1
size: few
D: .
CDR3: CSAETREHTDTQYF
DNA: TGCAGTGCCGAGACTAGAGAACACACAGATACGCAGTATTTT

J: TRBJ1-2
V: TRBV7-9
size: .
D: .
CDR3: CASSQPVADGYTF
DNA: TGTGCCAGCAGCCAACCGGTTGCGGATGGCTACACCTTC

J: TRBJ1-1
V: TRBV7-9
size: .
D: .
CDR3: CASSPRGSGTEAFF
DNA: TGTGCCAGCAGCCCCAGGGGATCTGGCACTGAAGCTTTCTTT

J: TRBJ2-3
V: TRBV7-2
size: .
D: .
CDR3: CASSAGLYTDTQYF
DNA: TGTGCCAGCAGCGCGGGACTGTACACAGATACGCAGTATTTT

J: TRBJ1-5
V: TRBV20-1
size: .
D: .
CDR3: CSARVTGNQPQHF
DNA: TGCAGTGCTAGAGTAACAGGAAATCAGCCCCAGCATTTT

J: TRBJ2-2
V: TRBV2
size: .
D: TRBD1
CDR3: CASSWRTGGATGELFF
DNA: TGTGCCAGCAGTTGGAGGACAGGGGGCGCGACCGGGGAGCTGTTTTTT

J: TRBJ2-1
V: TRBV6-5
size: .
D: TRBD2
CDR3: CASSYREGSSYNEQFF
DNA: TGTGCCAGCAGTTACAGGGAGGGGAGCTCCTACAATGAGCAGTTCTTC

J: TRBJ1-5
V: TRBV2
size: few
D: .
CDR3: CASSGEHNQPQHF
DNA: TGTGCCAGCAGCGGGGAACACAATCAGCCCCAGCATTTT

J: TRBJ2-2
V: TRBV2
size: .
D: TRBD2
CDR3: CASSRTSGRAGELFF
DNA: TGTGCCAGCAGTCGGACTAGCGGGAGAGCCGGGGAGCTGTTTTTT

J: TRBJ2-2
V: TRBV12-3/TRBV12-4
size: .
D: .
CDR3: CASSLLDGTTGELFF
DNA: TGTGCCAGCAGCTTACTGGATGGAACCACCGGGGAGCTGTTTTTT

J: TRBJ1-1
V: TRBV5-4
size: .
D: .
CDR3: CASSSGTRDTEAFF
DNA: TGTGCCAGCAGCTCGGGAACCCGGGACACTGAAGCTTTCTTT

J: TRBJ1-5
V: TRBV6-1
size: few
D: .
CDR3: CATAVKSQQPQHF
DNA: TGTGCCACAGCAGTTAAATCCCAGCAGCCCCAGCATTTT

J: TRBJ2-5
V: TRBV6-1
size: .
D: .
CDR3: CASRGTSKTQYF
DNA: TGTGCCAGCCGAGGGACTTCAAAGACCCAGTACTTC

J: TRBJ2-3
V: TRBV28
size: .
D: .
CDR3: CASSPPLGIADTDTQYF
DNA: TGTGCCAGCAGTCCACCCCTGGGGATAGCGGACACAGATACGCAGTATTTT

J: TRBJ1-1
V: TRBV12-3/TRBV12-4
size: .
D: .
CDR3: CASSGVRFTEAFF
DNA: TGTGCCAGCAGTGGGGTACGGTTCACTGAAGCTTTCTTT

J: TRBJ2-2
V: TRBV12-3/TRBV12-4
size: .
D: .
CDR3: CASSLSAGSYGELFF
DNA: TGTGCCAGCAGTTTATCGGCAGGTAGTTACGGGGAGCTGTTTTTT

J: TRBJ2-3
V: TRBV28
size: .
D: .
CDR3: CASHARSLTSTDTQYF
DNA: TGTGCCAGCCACGCGAGGTCACTCACAAGCACAGATACGCAGTATTTT

J: TRBJ1-2
V: TRBV20-1
size: .
D: TRBD1
CDR3: CSARVTGGISGYTF
DNA: TGCAGTGCTAGGGTTACAGGGGGAATTAGTGGCTACACCTTC

J: TRBJ2-6
V: TRBV4-3
size: .
D: .
CDR3: CASSQDTGLGGANVLTF
DNA: TGCGCCAGCAGCCAGGACACAGGGTTGGGTGGGGCCAACGTCCTGACTTTC

J: TRBJ1-4
V: TRBV7-3
size: few
D: .
CDR3: CASSIMPCHSLNEKLFF
DNA: TGTGCCAGCAGCATAATGCCGTGTCACTCGCTTAATGAAAAACTGTTTTTT